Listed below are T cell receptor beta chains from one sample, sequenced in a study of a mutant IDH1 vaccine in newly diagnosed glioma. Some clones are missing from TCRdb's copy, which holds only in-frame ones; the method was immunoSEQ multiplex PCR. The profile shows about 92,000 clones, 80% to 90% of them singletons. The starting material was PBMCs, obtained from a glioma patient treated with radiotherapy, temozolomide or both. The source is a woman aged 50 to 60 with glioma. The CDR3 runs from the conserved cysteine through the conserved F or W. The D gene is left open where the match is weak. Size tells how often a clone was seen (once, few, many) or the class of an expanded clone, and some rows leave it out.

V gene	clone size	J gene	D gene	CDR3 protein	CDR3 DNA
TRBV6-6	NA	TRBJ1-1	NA	CASILRENTEAFF	TGTGCCAGCATCTTACGTGAGAACACTGAAGCTTTCTTT
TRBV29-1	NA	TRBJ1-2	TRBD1	CSVRDRLYGYTF	TGCAGCGTTCGGGACAGGCTCTATGGCTACACCTTC
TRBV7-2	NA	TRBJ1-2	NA	CASSLSENYGYTF	TGTGCCAGCAGCTTATCTGAGAACTATGGCTACACCTTC
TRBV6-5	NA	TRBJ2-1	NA	CASSSRDFNEQFF	TGTGCCAGCAGTTCACGGGACTTTAATGAGCAGTTCTTC
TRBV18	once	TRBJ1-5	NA	CASSPGLNQPQHF	TGTGCCAGCTCACCAGGGTTAAACCAGCCCCAGCATTTT
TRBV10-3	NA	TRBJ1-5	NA	CAISESDQPQHF	TGTGCCATCAGTGAGTCGGATCAGCCCCAGCATTTT
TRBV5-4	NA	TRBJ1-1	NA	CASSSGVNTEAFF	TGTGCCAGCAGTTCCGGGGTTAACACTGAAGCTTTCTTT
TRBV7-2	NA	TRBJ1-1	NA	CASSLGGQSEAFF	TGTGCCAGCAGCTTAGGGGGACAATCTGAAGCTTTCTTT
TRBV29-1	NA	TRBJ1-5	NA	CSVRAGSNQPQHF	TGCAGCGTGCGGGCAGGGAGCAATCAGCCCCAGCATTTT
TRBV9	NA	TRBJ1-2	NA	CASSFSPTEDYGYTF	TGTGCCAGCAGTTTTTCACCGACCGAGGATTATGGCTACACCTTC
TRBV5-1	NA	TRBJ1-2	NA	CASSLDHRTNYGYTF	TGCGCCAGCAGCTTGGACCACAGGACTAACTATGGCTACACCTTC
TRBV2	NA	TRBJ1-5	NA	CASTWQGDNQPQHF	TGTGCCAGCACGTGGCAGGGAGACAATCAGCCCCAGCATTTT
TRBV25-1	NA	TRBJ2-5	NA	CASTPSGVGGGTQYF	TGTGCCAGCACCCCGTCGGGGGTGGGGGGTGGGACCCAGTACTTC
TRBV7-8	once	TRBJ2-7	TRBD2	CASSRGGRVTYEQYF	TGTGCCAGCAGCCGGGGGGGGCGGGTAACCTACGAGCAGTACTTC
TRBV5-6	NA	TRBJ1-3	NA	CASSLGTVGAPGNTIYF	TGTGCCAGCAGCTTGGGAACGGTGGGGGCCCCTGGAAACACCATATATTTT
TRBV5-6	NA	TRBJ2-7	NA	CASSFGGGIYEQYF	TGTGCCAGCAGCTTTGGGGGCGGTATATACGAGCAGTACTTC
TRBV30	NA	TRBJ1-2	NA	CAWSVRSGSYGYTF	TGTGCCTGGAGTGTACGTAGCGGCTCCTATGGCTACACCTTC
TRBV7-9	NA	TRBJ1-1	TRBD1	CASSPILGQGNTEAFF	TGTGCCAGCAGCCCGATCCTCGGACAGGGGAACACTGAAGCTTTCTTT
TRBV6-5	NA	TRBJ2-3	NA	CASSYTGLTLYTQYF	TGTGCCAGCAGTTACACAGGGCTGACTCTTTATACGCAGTATTTT
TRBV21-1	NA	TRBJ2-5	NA	CASLRILTSGGKETQYF	TGTGCCAGCCTGCGGATACTAACTAGCGGGGGGAAAGAGACCCAGTACTTC
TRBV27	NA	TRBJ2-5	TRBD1	CASSPGQGWETQYF	TGTGCCAGCAGTCCAGGACAGGGGTGGGAGACCCAGTACTTC
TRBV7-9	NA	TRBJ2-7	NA	CASSFERVPYEQYF	TGTGCCAGCAGCTTTGAGAGGGTCCCCTACGAGCAGTACTTC
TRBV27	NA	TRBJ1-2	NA	CASRQGNQPYGYTF	TGTGCCAGCAGACAGGGTAACCAGCCCTATGGCTACACCTTC
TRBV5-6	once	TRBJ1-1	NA	CASSLGHPAGRTEAFF	TGTGCCAGCAGCTTGGGGCACCCAGCGGGGAGGACTGAAGCTTTCTTT
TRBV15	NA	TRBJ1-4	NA	CATSRDAKGLKLFF	TGTGCCACCAGCAGAGATGCTAAGGGGCTAAAACTGTTTTTT
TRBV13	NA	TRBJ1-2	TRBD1	CASSLNLGTGDGYTF	TGTGCCAGCAGCCTGAATCTCGGGACAGGGGATGGCTACACCTTC
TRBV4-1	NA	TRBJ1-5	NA	CASSQMWVAQPQHF	TGCGCCAGCAGCCAAATGTGGGTTGCTCAGCCCCAGCATTTT
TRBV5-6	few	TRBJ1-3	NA	CASSSFQSRRSGNTIYF	TGTGCCAGCAGCTCGTTTCAGAGCCGCCGCTCTGGAAACACCATATATTTT
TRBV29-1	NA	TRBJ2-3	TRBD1	CSVEDWDRGGTDTQYF	TGCAGCGTTGAAGATTGGGACAGGGGAGGGACAGATACGCAGTATTTT
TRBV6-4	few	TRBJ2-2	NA	CASSSGNTGELFF	TGTGCCAGCAGTAGCGGGAACACCGGGGAGCTGTTTTTT
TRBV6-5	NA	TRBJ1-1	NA	CASTKGGSYTEAFF	TGTGCCAGCACCAAGGGCGGGAGCTACACTGAAGCTTTCTTT
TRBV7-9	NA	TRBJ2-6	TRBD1	CASSLQGVPGANVLTF	TGTGCCAGCAGCTTACAGGGGGTCCCTGGGGCCAACGTCCTGACTTTC
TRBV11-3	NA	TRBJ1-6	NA	CASREDHNSPLHF	TGTGCCAGCCGAGAGGACCATAATTCACCCCTCCACTTT
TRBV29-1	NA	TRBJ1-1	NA	CSGVWVLNTEAFF	TGCAGCGGAGTCTGGGTCTTGAACACTGAAGCTTTCTTT
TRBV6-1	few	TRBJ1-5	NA	CASLKTGGEPQHF	TGTGCCAGCCTTAAAACCGGTGGGGAGCCCCAGCATTTT
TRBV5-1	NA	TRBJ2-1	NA	CASSLDSGSYNEQFF	TGCGCCAGCAGCCTGGACTCAGGCTCCTACAATGAGCAGTTCTTC
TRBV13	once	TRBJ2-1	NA	CASSLGRSSYNEQFF	TGTGCCAGCAGCTTAGGTAGGAGCTCCTACAATGAGCAGTTCTTC
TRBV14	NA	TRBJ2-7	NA	CASSLRIGDNYEQYF	TGTGCCAGCAGCCTCCGGATAGGGGACAACTACGAGCAGTACTTC
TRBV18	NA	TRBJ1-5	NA	CASSQGDGPQHF	TGTGCCAGCTCACAGGGGGATGGGCCCCAGCATTTT
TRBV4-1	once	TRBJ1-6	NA	CASSQAGAGSSPLHF	TGCGCCAGCAGCCAAGCGGGGGCAGGGAGTTCACCCCTCCACTTT
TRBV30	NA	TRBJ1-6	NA	CAWSPPDRWNSPLHF	TGTGCCTGGAGTCCCCCTGACAGGTGGAATTCACCCCTCCACTTT
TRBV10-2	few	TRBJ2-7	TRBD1	CASSERTGGEQYF	TGCGCCAGCAGTGAGAGGACAGGAGGTGAGCAGTACTTC
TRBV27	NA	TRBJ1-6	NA	CASRRGQIDPSPLHF	TGTGCCAGCAGAAGAGGACAGATCGACCCCTCACCCCTCCACTTT
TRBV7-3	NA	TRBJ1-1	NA	CASSLLGVVLDTEAFF	TGTGCCAGCAGCTTACTGGGTGTAGTTCTCGACACTGAAGCTTTCTTT
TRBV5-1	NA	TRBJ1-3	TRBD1	CASSFPDRVGNTIYF	TGCGCCAGCAGCTTCCCCGACAGGGTCGGAAACACCATATATTTT
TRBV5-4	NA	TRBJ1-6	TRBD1	CASTAEGTDFSPLHF	TGTGCCAGCACCGCGGAAGGGACAGACTTTTCACCCCTCCACTTT
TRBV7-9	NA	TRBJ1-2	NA	CASSYYGALEDGYTF	TGTGCCAGCAGCTACTATGGGGCGTTAGAGGATGGCTACACCTTC
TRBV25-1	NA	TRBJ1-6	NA	CASRIGPNSPLHF	TGTGCCAGCAGAATAGGGCCTAATTCACCCCTCCACTTT
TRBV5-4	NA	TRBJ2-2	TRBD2	CASSLGPATSGGGGELFF	TGTGCCAGCAGCTTGGGGCCGGCCACCAGCGGGGGTGGCGGGGAGCTGTTTTTT
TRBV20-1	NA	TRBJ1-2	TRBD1	CSAEQGNGYTF	TGCAGTGCTGAACAGGGGAATGGCTACACCTTC
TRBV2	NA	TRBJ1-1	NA	CASTLITFMATTEAFF	TGTGCCAGCACCCTCATCACCTTCATGGCGACCACTGAAGCTTTCTTT
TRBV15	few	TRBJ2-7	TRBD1	CATSRGRERTGGKAQYF	TGTGCCACCAGCAGAGGCCGTGAGAGGACAGGGGGCAAGGCGCAGTACTTC
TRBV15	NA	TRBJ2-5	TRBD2	CATSRGTTEETQYF	TGTGCCACCAGCCGAGGGACTACCGAAGAGACCCAGTACTTC
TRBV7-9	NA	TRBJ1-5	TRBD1	CASSPDRGGNQPQHF	TGTGCCAGCAGCCCGGACAGGGGGGGCAATCAGCCCCAGCATTTT
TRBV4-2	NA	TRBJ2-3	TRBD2	CASSQSSGGTDTQYF	TGTGCCAGCAGCCAAAGTAGCGGGGGCACAGATACGCAGTATTTT
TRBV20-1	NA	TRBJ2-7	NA	CSAPTSYEQYF	TGCAGTGCTCCTACCTCCTACGAGCAGTACTTC
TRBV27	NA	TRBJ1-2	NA	CASSFRGDLDGYTF	TGTGCCAGCAGTTTCCGGGGGGACCTAGATGGCTACACCTTC
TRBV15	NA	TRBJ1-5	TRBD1	CATSNYTGGRNQPQHF	TGTGCCACCAGCAACTACACAGGGGGACGGAATCAGCCCCAGCATTTT
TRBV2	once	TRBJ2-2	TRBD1	CASSTLGQGTGELFF	TGTGCCAGCAGTACATTAGGACAGGGCACCGGGGAGCTGTTTTTT